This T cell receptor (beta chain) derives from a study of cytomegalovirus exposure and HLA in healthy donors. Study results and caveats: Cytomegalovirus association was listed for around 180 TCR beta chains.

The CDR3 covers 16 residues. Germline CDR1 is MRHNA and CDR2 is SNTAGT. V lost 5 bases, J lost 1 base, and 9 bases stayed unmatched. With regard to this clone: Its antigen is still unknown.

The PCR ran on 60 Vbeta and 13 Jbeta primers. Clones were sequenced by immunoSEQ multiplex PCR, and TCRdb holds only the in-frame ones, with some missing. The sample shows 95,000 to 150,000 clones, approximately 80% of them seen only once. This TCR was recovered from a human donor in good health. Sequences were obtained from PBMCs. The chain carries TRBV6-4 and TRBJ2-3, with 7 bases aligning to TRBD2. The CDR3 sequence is CASSSGTPKCTDTQYF. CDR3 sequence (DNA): TGTGCCAGCAGTAGCGGGACTCCCAAGTGCACAGATACGCAGTATTTT.